This paragraph covers one TCR beta chain sequence. This likely comes from a read error, as the CDR3 has no conserved phenylalanine or tryptophan at its end. The source of the sample is a study of molecular identifiers for immune sequencing clone quantification. Germline V CDR1 and CDR2: WNHNN, SYGVQD (reference sequence). The CDR3 covers 16 residues. The V and J ends lost 6 bases and 3 bases respectively, with 21 bases between them. TCRdb re-derived calls from the PCR reads in MiXCR, one entry per CDR3 protein. The sample holds 68,000 or so distinct CDR3 sequences, around a sixth seen once. The receptor comes from a human donor in good health. Some libraries in this study had Jurkat cell RNA spiked in. This chain connects TRBV10-1 to TRBJ2-7; D perhaps matches TRBD2 (6 bases). Input material: naive CD8+ T cells from blood, with Jurkat cell RNA spiked in. The sample's subset: FACS-sorted CD8+CD4-CCR7+CD45RA+ naive T cells. The CDR3 sequence is CASSPSRTNLDYEQYL. The CDR3, as DNA: TGCGCCAGCAGCCCGTCGAGGACTAACTTAGACTACGAGCAGTACCTC.